One TCR beta chain is described in this entry. Antigen specificity is unknown. The data originate from a study of identical twins. Broader study findings: The abundant beta clonotypes from cord blood had fewer insertions, and memory repertoires had none of this.

V was pared by 7 bases and J by 3 bases, with 22 bases of the junction left unmatched. This CDR3 spans 18 amino acids. Germline CDR1 and CDR2: SGHRS and YFSETQ. MiXCR was run by TCRdb on the 5' RACE reads, yielding one entry per CDR3 protein. Among fewer than 250,000 distinct CDR3 sequences listed, more than 15% were seen once. These data were also reused for a study on T cells expressing NK-cell markers.

The chain carries TRBV5-1 and TRBJ2-7, with TRBD1 matching over 7 bases. What was sequenced was CD8+ T cells sorted from blood. The source is a woman between 18 and 29 years old in good health. DNA of the CDR3: TGCGCCAGCTCGGACAGCGTCTGGAGGACAGGCGGTAGCTACGAGCAGTACTTC. Its translation: CASSDSVWRTGGSYEQYF.